The 27 T cell receptor beta chains below were found in one sample sequenced in a study of glioma-infiltrating T cells (dated by TCRdb to 2015 to 2016). Instrument on record: Illumina MiSeq. TCR alpha and beta CDR3 regions were amplified with the iRepertoire nested amplicon-rescue multiplex PCR (arm-PCR) platform from RNA. TCRdb trimmed the raw reads at Q25, called clones with MiXCR and kept productive beta chains. Each CDR3 protein appears once, grouped with its most common genes and DNA. The sample includes about 200,000 distinct CDR3 sequences, with over 30% observed a single time. The top ten constitute 20% to 25% of the sample. The material sequenced was glioma tissue, nonneoplastic brain tissue, or PBMCs (not recorded which). The origin of the receptors is a human donor with low-grade glioma or glioblastoma, undergoing nonglioma brain surgery, or in good health (not recorded which).

The rearrangement joins TRBV28 to TRBJ1-1; D not certain. From germline, CDR1 is MDHEN and CDR2 SYDVKM. There are 15 residues in the CDR3. The V and J ends lost 3 bases and 7 bases respectively, with 18 bases between them. The CDR3 DNA follows: TGTGCCAGCAGTTTCCGATGTTGGGGTGGGAATGAAGCTTTCTTT. This sequence encodes CASSFRCWGGNEAFF.

With respect to this clonotype: Since no conserved phenylalanine or tryptophan closes the CDR3, a read error is the likely cause. The rearrangement uses TRBV20-1 and TRBJ1-2; D call uncertain. Per the germline V gene, CDR1 is DFQATT and CDR2 is SNEGSKA (reference sequence). The V end lost 5 bases, the J end lost 10 bases, and 17 bases lay between the germline ends. The CDR3 is made up of 12 amino acids. CDR3 in amino acids: CSASRPWEDYTL. DNA for the CDR3: TGCAGTGCTTCCAGACCCTGGGAGGACTACACCCTC.

This clonotype showed up just a few times. The V gene is TRBV5-1, the J gene TRBJ1-3, with D uncertain. The CDR3 loop spans 16 amino acids. Germline CDR1 SGHRS, CDR2 YFSETQ. The V gene lost 4 bases and the J gene lost 0 bases, with 14 bases spanning the gap. As DNA, the CDR3 is TGCGCCAGCAGCCGGGAGGTGGGAAGCTCTGGAAACACCATATATTTT. Its translation is CASSREVGSSGNTIYF.

Points on this clonotype: Because it lacks the conserved phenylalanine or tryptophan at the end, this CDR3 is likely a read error. J is TRBJ2-1 and V is TRBV6-1, with D hard to call. Germline V gene sequence: CDR1 MNHNS, CDR2 SASEGT. Trimming removed 5 bases from V and 3 bases from J, with 5 bases in between. The length of the CDR3 is 12 residues. The CDR3 DNA sequence: TGTGCCAGCAGTCAGGACTACAATGAGCAGTTCTTA. Translated, it gives CASSQDYNEQFL.

This clonotype has just one count. This may be a read error, as it is one base from a much larger clone. This chain connects TRBV7-6 to TRBJ1-1; D is unclear. The CDR3 loop spans 16 amino acids. CDR1 is SGHVS, CDR2 FNYEAQ, per germline. The CDR3 loop is CASSPQRDVSISEASF. In DNA form, the CDR3 reads TGTGCCAGCAGCCCACAACGAGACGTCTCGATCTCTGAAGCTTCCTTT.

This clonotype was observed many times. This chain uses TRBV6-1 with TRBJ2-7; TRBD2 aligns across 10 bases. CDR3 length: 13 residues. Trimming took 5 bases from V and 6 from J; bases not matched to a gene: 4. In germline, CDR1 is MNHNS, CDR2 SASEGT. The CDR3 coding sequence is TGTGCCAGCAGTTCGGTAGCGGGAGGCGAGCAGTACTTC. Translated: CASSSVAGGEQYF.

A word on this clonotype: A clone one base away is much larger, so this may be a read error. The chain joins TRBV20-1 to TRBJ2-3; 14 bases match TRBD2. This CDR3 has 17 residues. Germline values: CDR1 DFQATT, CDR2 SNEGSKA (reference sequence). CDR3 nucleotides: TGCAGTGTTAGAGGGACTAGCGGGAGAGGGGACACAGATACGCAGTATTTT. Translated, it gives CSVRGTSGRGDTDTQYF.

This clonotype was found many times. In DNA form, the CDR3 reads TGTGCCATCAGTTTCAACAGGGACGGCACTGAAGCTTTCTTT. Protein sequence: CAISFNRDGTEAFF. This chain connects TRBV10-3 to TRBJ1-1; the D gene is possibly TRBD1 (6 bases). This CDR3 comprises 14 residues. Germline V CDR1 and CDR2: ENHRY, SYGVKD. The V end lost 5 bases, the J end lost 4 bases, and 14 bases lay between the germline ends.

This clonotype was seen ten or more times. V and J are TRBV7-8 and TRBJ2-3; TRBD2 aligns across 13 bases. J lost 4 bases, V lost 1 base, and 8 bases had no gene match. The germline CDR1 and CDR2 sequences are SGHVS and FQNEAQ. This CDR3 contains 18 residues. CDR3 sequence: CASSLGTSGSARADTQYF. The CDR3 bases are TGTGCCAGCAGCTTAGGGACTAGCGGGAGCGCCAGGGCAGATACGCAGTATTTT.

This clonotype came up many times. The CDR3 reads CASNPGYGYTF. The CDR3 DNA follows: TGTGCCAGCAATCCAGGGTATGGCTACACCTTC. This chain uses TRBV6-2 or TRBV6-3 with TRBJ1-2, with TRBD1 as a possible D gene (5 bases). This CDR3 has 11 residues. V shed 7 bases and J shed 5 bases, with 8 bases lying between them. Germline V gene sequence: CDR1 MNHEY, CDR2 SVGEGT.

This clonotype appeared many times. The gene calls are TRBV7-9 and TRBJ2-7; perhaps D is TRBD1 or TRBD2 (5 bases each). This CDR3 is built from 13 residues. Per germline, CDR1 SEHNR and CDR2 FQNEAQ (reference sequence). V lost 1 base to trimming and J lost 9 bases, with 13 bases between them. The CDR3 protein is CASSLGGNNVQYF. The CDR3 DNA sequence: TGTGCCAGCAGCTTAGGGGGGAACAACGTGCAGTACTTC.

This clonotype was picked up a small number of times. The chain carries TRBV29-1 and TRBJ1-1; 10 nucleotides line up with TRBD1. J lost 4 bases, V lost 6 bases, and 8 bases had no gene match. CDR1 is SQVTM and CDR2 is ANQGSEA in the germline V gene. CDR3 length: 14 amino acids. The CDR3 is CSVAPGTGATEAFF. In DNA, the CDR3 is TGCAGCGTAGCACCCGGGACAGGGGCCACTGAAGCTTTCTTT.

This clonotype was observed at least ten times. This chain links TRBV6-1 with TRBJ2-3; 7 bases are shared with TRBD2. CDR3 length: 13 amino acids. Germline CDR1 reads MNHNS; CDR2 reads SASEGT. V was pared by 7 bases and J by 6 bases, with 7 bases of the junction left unmatched. The CDR3 DNA follows: TGTGCCAGCATACTAGCGCGAGGGGATACGCAGTATTTT. Its protein is CASILARGDTQYF.

This clonotype has only a few counts. The chain joins TRBV2 to TRBJ2-1, with 7 positions matching TRBD2. Germline-derived CDR1 and CDR2 are SNHLY and FYNNEI. The V segment lost 8 bases and the J segment 8 bases; nucleotides outside the gene matches: 15. This CDR3 is 15 amino acids long. The DNA of the CDR3 is TGTGCCAGCGGAAGTCGGGCGGGAGTCGGAGATGAGCAGTTCTTC. This gives the protein CASGSRAGVGDEQFF.

Of note for this clonotype: A single base separates this from a much larger clone, so it may be a read error. The chain recombines TRBV5-4 with TRBJ2-1; D remains unclear. Germline V gene data show CDR1 as SGHNT and CDR2 as YYREEE (reference sequence). There are 13 residues in the CDR3. Trimming shortened V by 6 bases and J by 9 bases, and 16 bases separated the two germline ends. CDR3 sequence (DNA): TGTGCCAGCATCTTATTCCCAGGTCGTGAGCAGTTCTTC. It codes for CASILFPGREQFF.

This clonotype was detected many times. V is TRBV6-1 and J is TRBJ2-7; D is perhaps TRBD1 (6 bases). Deletions cut 6 bases from V and 0 bases from J, with 15 bases between. Germline V gene data show CDR1 as MNHNS and CDR2 as SASEGT. This CDR3 spans 15 amino acids. The CDR3 sequence: CASSPGALLSYEQYF. Here the CDR3 DNA reads TGTGCCAGCAGCCCAGGGGCCTTACTCTCCTACGAGCAGTACTTC.

This sequence joins TRBV5-1 and TRBJ1-1; D possibly corresponds to TRBD1 (5 bases). Germline V gene sequence: CDR1 SGHRS, CDR2 YFSETQ. V lost 1 base to trimming and J lost 3 bases, with 16 bases between them. The CDR3 spans 16 residues. The CDR3 is CASSLTAAGVYTEAFF. The CDR3 DNA reads TGCGCCAGCAGCTTGACGGCAGCGGGGGTTTACACTGAAGCTTTCTTT.

This clonotype was detected many times. This rearrangement joins TRBV20-1 to TRBJ2-1, with 8 bases fitting TRBD2. The CDR3 totals 17 residues. With 3 bases clipped from V and 3 bases from J, the junction kept 13 bases outside the gene matches. Per the germline V gene, CDR1 is DFQATT and CDR2 is SNEGSKA (reference sequence). The chain's CDR3 is CSARLVVGTRGYNEQFF. The DNA for the CDR3 is TGCAGTGCTAGGCTAGTGGTCGGGACTAGAGGCTACAATGAGCAGTTCTTC.

This clonotype was observed a single time. A much larger clone lies one base from this, so it may be a read error. The V gene is TRBV29-1, the J gene TRBJ1-1; 7 positions match TRBD1. The junction had 3 bases not matched to a gene; V was cut back by 7 bases and J by 7 bases. This CDR3 is 10 amino acids long. In germline, CDR1 is SQVTM, CDR2 ANQGSEA. This chain's CDR3 is CSGRQGEAFF. CDR3 nucleotide sequence: TGCAGCGGCCGACAGGGTGAAGCTTTCTTT.

This clonotype was recorded at least ten times. This chain uses TRBV27 with TRBJ2-5; D remains ambiguous. The germline V and J ends were trimmed by 6 bases and 0 bases, with 17 bases remaining between them. Germline V gene data show CDR1 as MNHEY and CDR2 as SMNVEV (reference sequence). The CDR3 loop spans 16 amino acids. CDR3 DNA sequence: TGTGCCAGCAGAGCTAGTGCTGGAGAGTACCAAGAGACCCAGTACTTC. Protein sequence: CASRASAGEYQETQYF.

The chain has TRBV7-8 and TRBJ2-7, with a possible D match to TRBD2 (6 bases). The CDR3 sequence is 14 residues long. V lost 5 bases and J lost 7, with 18 bases in between. Germline CDR1 and CDR2: SGHVS and FQNEAQ. CDR3 nucleotides: TGTGCCAGCAGCCGGGACTGGGGCCTCCGGGAGCAGTACTTC. Protein product: CASSRDWGLREQYF.

This clonotype has ten or more counts. The chain carries TRBV18 and TRBJ1-4; D not resolved. CDR1 and CDR2 from the germline V gene are KGHSH and LQKENI. This CDR3 has 14 amino acids. V lost 4 bases and J lost 3, with 9 bases in between. CDR3 residues: CASSRAMANEKLFF. For the CDR3, the DNA is TGTGCCAGCTCACGAGCGATGGCTAATGAAAAACTGTTTTTT.

Ten or more counts support this clonotype. The CDR3 protein is CASSLAGTGSYEQYF. The CDR3 DNA reads TGTGCCAGCAGCTTAGCCGGGACAGGCTCCTACGAGCAGTACTTC. The chain joins TRBV7-2 to TRBJ2-7, with TRBD1 identical over 8 bases. This CDR3 contains 15 residues. Losses at the gene ends were 0 bases for V and 0 bases for J; bases not matched to a gene: 1. The germline CDR1 and CDR2 sequences are SGHTA and FQGNSA.

This clonotype was observed many times. This chain uses TRBV6-2 or TRBV6-3 with TRBJ1-2; the D gene is possibly TRBD1 (6 bases). V was cut by 6 bases and J by 2 bases, with 10 bases left in between. CDR1 and CDR2 from the germline V gene are MNHEY and SVGEGT. The CDR3 sequence is 13 residues long. The CDR3, as DNA: TGTGCCAGCAGATTACAGGGAAACTATGGCTACACCTTC. It codes for CASRLQGNYGYTF.

The rearrangement joins TRBV6-6 to TRBJ2-1, with D unresolved. V was trimmed by 7 bases and J by 7 bases, leaving 11 bases between them. The CDR3 spans 12 residues. Germline values: CDR1 MNHNY, CDR2 SVGAGI (reference sequence). CDR3 region: CASNKEGNEQFF. DNA of the CDR3: TGTGCCAGCAATAAGGAAGGGAATGAGCAGTTCTTC.

This clonotype came up many times. The CDR3 loop is CASSQVSGGGGRIDTQYF. The CDR3 region has the DNA TGCGCCAGCAGCCAAGTCTCCGGGGGGGGAGGGCGCATAGATACGCAGTATTTT. The chain has TRBV4-1 and TRBJ2-3, with 8 bases lining up with TRBD2. CDR1 MGHRA and CDR2 YSYEKL come from the germline V gene. V lost 1 base and J lost 5; bases outside the gene matches: 14. This CDR3 is built from 18 residues.

This clonotype showed up many times. This rearrangement joins TRBV7-2 to TRBJ1-1; D is undetermined. The CDR3 contains 13 residues. CDR1 is SGHTA, CDR2 FQGNSA, per germline. The ends were cut back, 3 bases at V and 7 bases at J, with 12 bases in the middle. The CDR3 DNA sequence: TGTGCCAGCAGCTTCATGGGGAGCGGTGAAGCTTTCTTT. Translated: CASSFMGSGEAFF.